The rows below give T cell receptor beta chains drawn from one sample of a study of post-analysis software for immune sequencing data. TCRdb reanalysed the PCR reads using MiXCR and keeps one entry per CDR3 protein. Of 750,000 to 950,000 distinct CDR3 sequences detected, roughly 58% appear once; the ten largest clones hold approximately 4.2%. Sequenced input: blood. These receptors all stem from a girl between 10 and 17 years old with multiple sclerosis. The CDR3 runs from the conserved cysteine through the conserved F or W. A D gene is named only where the DNA matches it firmly. Clone size, where shown, is once, few, many, or a class for clones that have expanded.

>TRBV5-1|TRBJ1-5|.|TRBD1
CASSPGTGDGQPQHF
TGCGCCAGCAGCCCGGGGACAGGGGATGGACAGCCCCAGCATTTT
>TRBV7-9|TRBJ2-7|.|.
CASSEAGLPGEQYF
TGTGCCAGCAGCGAGGCCGGGTTGCCGGGGGAGCAGTACTTC
>TRBV9|TRBJ1-2|.|TRBD1
CASSVPSTGGQNYGYTF
TGTGCCAGCAGCGTCCCCTCAACAGGGGGTCAAAACTATGGCTACACCTTC
>TRBV20-1|TRBJ2-7|.|.
CSAPGGRSYEQYF
TGCAGTGCCCCCGGGGGCAGGTCCTACGAGCAGTACTTC
>TRBV6-2/TRBV6-3|TRBJ2-7|.|TRBD2
CASSYSRTSESSYEQYF
TGTGCCAGCAGTTACTCGAGAACTAGCGAGAGCTCCTACGAGCAGTACTTC
>TRBV11-2|TRBJ2-7|.|.
CASSLNVGGAYEQYF
TGTGCCAGCAGCTTAAATGTAGGCGGAGCCTACGAGCAGTACTTC
>TRBV20-1|TRBJ2-1|many|.
CSASPGAGEQFF
TGCAGTGCTAGTCCGGGGGCCGGTGAGCAGTTCTTC
>TRBV7-3|TRBJ2-3|.|.
CASSLDRASADTQYF
TGTGCCAGCAGCTTGGATCGGGCTAGCGCAGATACGCAGTATTTT
>TRBV5-1|TRBJ2-3|.|.
CASRETASSDTQYF
TGCGCCAGCAGGGAGACAGCCTCATCAGATACGCAGTATTTT
>TRBV12-5|TRBJ2-7|.|TRBD2
CASGPELGGYEQYF
TGTGCTAGTGGTCCGGAATTGGGGGGGTACGAGCAGTACTTC
>TRBV29-1|TRBJ2-1|.|TRBD1
CSGLGLERVYRGNEQFF
TGCAGCGGATTGGGGTTAGAACGGGTATACAGGGGGAATGAGCAGTTCTTC
>TRBV12-3/TRBV12-4|TRBJ2-7|.|TRBD2
CASSLNSGRIHEQYF
TGTGCCAGCAGTTTAAATAGCGGGAGGATCCACGAGCAGTACTTC
>TRBV9|TRBJ2-1|.|.
CASSAGFGESEQFF
TGTGCCAGCAGCGCCGGTTTCGGCGAGAGTGAGCAGTTCTTC
>TRBV12-3/TRBV12-4|TRBJ1-2|.|TRBD1
CASRDRGVNYGYTF
TGTGCCAGCCGGGACAGGGGCGTTAACTATGGCTACACCTTC
>TRBV29-1|TRBJ2-1|few|TRBD2
CSVRGLALRGEQFF
TGCAGCGTCCGGGGACTAGCCCTCAGGGGTGAGCAGTTCTTC
>TRBV9|TRBJ2-5|.|.
CASSGTEGGEQYF
TGTGCCAGCAGCGGAACGGAGGGGGGGGAGCAGTACTTC
>TRBV10-3|TRBJ2-1|few|TRBD2
CAIRSTSGSSEQFF
TGTGCCATCAGGAGTACTAGCGGGAGTAGTGAGCAGTTCTTC
>TRBV29-1|TRBJ2-3|few|.
CSVGGSPDTQYF
TGCAGCGTTGGGGGGAGTCCAGATACGCAGTATTTT
>TRBV7-3|TRBJ2-4|.|.
CASSTHPGGNQYF
TGTGCCAGCAGCACGCACCCCGGCGGGAATCAGTACTTC
>TRBV30|TRBJ2-7|.|TRBD1
CAWSEGGQQYF
TGTGCCTGGAGTGAAGGGGGCCAGCAGTACTTC
>TRBV7-6|TRBJ2-5|few|TRBD1
CASSLVIQGAGETQYF
TGTGCCAGCAGCTTAGTGATACAGGGGGCCGGGGAGACCCAGTACTTC
>TRBV9|TRBJ2-6|.|.
CASSPPLPSGANVLTF
TGTGCCAGCAGCCCCCCCCTACCCTCTGGGGCCAACGTCCTGACTTTC
>TRBV12-3/TRBV12-4|TRBJ2-1|.|TRBD1
CASLSWEQGASNEQFF
TGTGCCAGCCTTAGTTGGGAACAGGGGGCGAGCAATGAGCAGTTCTTC
>TRBV7-9|TRBJ2-7|few|.
CATKTGAPDEQYF
TGTGCCACCAAGACAGGAGCCCCCGACGAGCAGTACTTC
>TRBV12-3/TRBV12-4|TRBJ2-7|.|TRBD1
CASSQQGAFYEQYF
TGTGCCAGCAGCCAACAGGGGGCTTTCTACGAGCAGTACTTC
>TRBV9|TRBJ2-1|.|.
CASSPRDGLGNEQFF
TGTGCCAGCAGCCCCCGGGATGGATTGGGGAATGAGCAGTTCTTC
>TRBV9|TRBJ2-7|.|TRBD1
CASSGGQGRYNEQYF
TGTGCCAGCAGCGGCGGACAGGGGCGATACAACGAGCAGTACTTC
>TRBV29-1|TRBJ1-4|.|.
CSASGGFNRDTVTNEKLFF
TGCAGCGCTTCAGGAGGGTTTAACAGGGATACTGTAACTAATGAAAAACTGTTTTTT
>TRBV13|TRBJ2-5|.|TRBD1
CASSLGHRTGGRETQYF
TGTGCCAGCAGCTTAGGCCACAGGACAGGGGGGAGAGAGACCCAGTACTTC
>TRBV27|TRBJ2-2|.|.
CASSALRATNTGELFF
TGTGCCAGCAGTGCCCTGAGGGCGACGAACACCGGGGAGCTGTTTTTT
>TRBV5-1|TRBJ2-7|few|TRBD1
CASRWGQTYEQYF
TGCGCCAGCAGATGGGGACAGACTTACGAGCAGTACTTC
>TRBV20-1|TRBJ1-5|.|TRBD1
CSASSRGPGQPQHF
TGCAGTGCTAGCTCCAGGGGGCCCGGTCAGCCCCAGCATTTT
>TRBV5-1|TRBJ2-5|few|.
CASSRDWTETQYF
TGCGCCAGCAGCCGGGACTGGACGGAGACCCAGTACTTC
>TRBV4-1|TRBJ2-5|.|.
CASSQVRDDQETQYF
TGCGCCAGCAGCCAAGTAAGAGACGACCAAGAGACCCAGTACTTC
>TRBV5-1|TRBJ1-1|.|TRBD1
CASSLGSGGVFGEAFF
TGCGCCAGCAGCCTGGGGTCAGGGGGCGTATTCGGTGAAGCTTTCTTT
>TRBV6-5|TRBJ1-2|.|.
CASSYSSSGDGYTF
TGTGCCAGCAGTTACTCGAGCTCCGGGGATGGCTACACCTTC
>TRBV2|TRBJ2-7|few|.
CASKQANEQYF
TGTGCCAGCAAACAGGCCAACGAGCAGTACTTC
>TRBV5-1|TRBJ2-1|.|.
CASSGQVPYNEQFF
TGCGCCAGCAGCGGGCAGGTCCCCTACAATGAGCAGTTCTTC
>TRBV24-1|TRBJ2-1|.|TRBD1
CATSDDRGRRNEQFF
TGTGCCACCAGTGATGACAGGGGTCGGCGGAATGAGCAGTTCTTC
>TRBV27|TRBJ2-7|few|TRBD2
CASTSVTSGSYEQYF
TGTGCCAGCACTTCAGTCACTAGCGGGTCCTACGAGCAGTACTTC
>TRBV10-3|TRBJ1-1|once|.
CAISESAGRITEAFF
TGTGCCATCAGTGAGTCGGCGGGCCGAATCACTGAAGCTTTCTTT
>TRBV7-2|TRBJ2-3|.|.
CASSLAMRGTDTQYF
TGTGCCAGCAGCTTAGCTATGCGGGGCACAGATACGCAGTATTTT
>TRBV20-1|TRBJ2-1|.|TRBD2
CSATGTSGRYRYNEQFF
TGCAGTGCTACCGGGACTAGCGGGAGGTATCGGTACAATGAGCAGTTCTTC
>TRBV7-8|TRBJ2-6|few|TRBD1
CASSLARWASGQKDSGANVLTF
TGTGCCAGCAGCTTAGCGCGCTGGGCTTCGGGACAGAAAGACTCTGGGGCCAACGTCCTGACTTTC
>TRBV5-1|TRBJ1-1|.|.
CASSLAEGPTEAFF
TGCGCCAGCAGCTTGGCCGAGGGGCCTACCGAAGCTTTCTTT
>TRBV20-1|TRBJ2-5|few|.
CSAGILKIETQYF
TGCAGTGCCGGAATCCTCAAAATTGAGACCCAGTACTTC
>TRBV6-4|TRBJ1-6|few|.
CASSDWAGNNSPLHF
TGTGCCAGCAGTGATTGGGCAGGGAACAATTCACCCCTCCACTTT
>TRBV20-1|TRBJ2-4|few|TRBD2
CSALTSAGGNIQYF
TGCAGTGCCCTGACTAGCGCGGGGGGGAACATTCAGTACTTC
>TRBV9|TRBJ2-1|few|TRBD2
CASSAFLADAYNEQFF
TGTGCCAGCAGCGCATTTCTAGCGGACGCCTACAATGAGCAGTTCTTC
>TRBV24-1|TRBJ2-1|.|.
CATSDADNEQFF
TGTGCCACCAGTGATGCTGACAATGAGCAGTTCTTC
>TRBV20-1|TRBJ2-1|.|TRBD2
CSARQIAGGHNEQFF
TGCAGTGCTAGACAAATAGCGGGAGGGCACAATGAGCAGTTCTTC
>TRBV4-1|TRBJ2-1|.|.
CASSTHAKYEQFF
TGCGCCAGCAGCACCCACGCAAAGTATGAGCAGTTCTTC
>TRBV5-1|TRBJ2-1|.|.
CASSLGRGLRNEQFF
TGCGCCAGCAGCTTGGGTCGGGGGCTACGCAATGAGCAGTTCTTC
>TRBV21-1|TRBJ2-7|.|.
CASRIGQGTGYGQYF
TGTGCCAGCAGGATAGGACAGGGAACTGGCTACGGGCAGTACTTC
>TRBV12-3/TRBV12-4|TRBJ1-1|.|.
CASSFSGTMNTEAFF
TGTGCCAGCAGTTTCTCAGGGACAATGAACACTGAAGCTTTCTTT